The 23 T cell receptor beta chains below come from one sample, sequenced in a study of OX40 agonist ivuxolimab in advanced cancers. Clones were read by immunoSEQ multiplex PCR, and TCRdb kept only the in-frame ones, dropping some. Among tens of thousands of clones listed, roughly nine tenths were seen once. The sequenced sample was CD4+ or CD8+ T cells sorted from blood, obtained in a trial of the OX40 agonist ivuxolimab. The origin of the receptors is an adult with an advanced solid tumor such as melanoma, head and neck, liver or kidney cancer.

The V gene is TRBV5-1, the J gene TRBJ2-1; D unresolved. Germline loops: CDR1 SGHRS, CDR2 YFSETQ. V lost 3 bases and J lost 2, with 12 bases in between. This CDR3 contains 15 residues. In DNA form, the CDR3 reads TGCGCCAGCAGCTCCGGGCCGGATACCTACAATGAGCAGTTCTTC. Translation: CASSSGPDTYNEQFF.

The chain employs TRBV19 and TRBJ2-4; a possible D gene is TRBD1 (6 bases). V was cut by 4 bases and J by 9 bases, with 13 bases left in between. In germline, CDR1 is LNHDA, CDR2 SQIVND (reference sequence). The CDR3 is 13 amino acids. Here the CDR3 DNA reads TGTGCCAGTAGTAGCCCTAGGACAGCCATTCAGTACTTC. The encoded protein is CASSSPRTAIQYF.

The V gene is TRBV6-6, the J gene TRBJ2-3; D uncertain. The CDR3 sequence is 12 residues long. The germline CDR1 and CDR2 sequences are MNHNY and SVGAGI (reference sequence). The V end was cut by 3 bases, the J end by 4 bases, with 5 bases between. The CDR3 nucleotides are TGTGCCAGCAGTTATTGGGCAGATACGCAGTATTTT. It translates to CASSYWADTQYF.

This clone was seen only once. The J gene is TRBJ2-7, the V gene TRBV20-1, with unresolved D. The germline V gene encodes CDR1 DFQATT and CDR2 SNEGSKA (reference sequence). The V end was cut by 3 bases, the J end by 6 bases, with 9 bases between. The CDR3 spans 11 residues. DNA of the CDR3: TGCAGTGCTAGGCGTGCTCTCGAGCAGTACTTC. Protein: CSARRALEQYF.

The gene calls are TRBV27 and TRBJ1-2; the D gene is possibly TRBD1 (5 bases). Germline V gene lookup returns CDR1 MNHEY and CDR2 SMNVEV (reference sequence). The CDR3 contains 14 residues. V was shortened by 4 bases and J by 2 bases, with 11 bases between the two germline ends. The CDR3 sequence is CASSSQGGNYGYTF. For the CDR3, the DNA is TGTGCCAGCAGTTCCCAGGGCGGAAACTATGGCTACACCTTC.

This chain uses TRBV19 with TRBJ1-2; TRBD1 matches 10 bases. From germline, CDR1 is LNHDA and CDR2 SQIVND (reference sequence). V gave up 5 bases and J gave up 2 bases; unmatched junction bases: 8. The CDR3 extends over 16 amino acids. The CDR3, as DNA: TGTGCCAGTAGTGTCCTTCCGGGACAGGGGAACTATGGCTACACCTTC. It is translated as CASSVLPGQGNYGYTF.

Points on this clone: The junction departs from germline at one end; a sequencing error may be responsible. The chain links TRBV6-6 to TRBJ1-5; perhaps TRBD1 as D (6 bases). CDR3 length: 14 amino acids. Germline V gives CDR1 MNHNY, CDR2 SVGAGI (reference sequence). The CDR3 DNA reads TGTGCCAGCAGGTTCGGCGGGGGCAAACAGCCCCAGCATTTT. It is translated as CASRFGGGKQPQHF.

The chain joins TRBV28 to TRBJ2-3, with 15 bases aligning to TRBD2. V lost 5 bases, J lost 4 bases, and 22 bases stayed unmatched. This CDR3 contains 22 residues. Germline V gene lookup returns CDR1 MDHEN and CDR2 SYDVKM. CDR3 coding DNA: TGTGCCAGCAGTCCTATCCCCGTGAGGACTAGCGGGAGGGCCAGTCAATCAGATACGCAGTATTTT. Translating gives CASSPIPVRTSGRASQSDTQYF.

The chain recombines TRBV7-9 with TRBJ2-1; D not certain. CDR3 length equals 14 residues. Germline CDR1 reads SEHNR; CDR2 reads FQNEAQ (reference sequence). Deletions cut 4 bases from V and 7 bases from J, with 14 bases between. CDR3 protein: CASSSIAVLNEQFF. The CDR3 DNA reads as TGTGCCAGCAGCTCCATAGCAGTCTTGAATGAGCAGTTCTTC. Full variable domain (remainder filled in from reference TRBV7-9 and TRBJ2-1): DTGVSQNPRHKITKRGQNVTFRCDPISEHNRLYWYRQTLGQGPEFLTYFQNEAQLEKSRLLSDRFSAERPKGSFSTLEIQRTEQGDSAMYLCASSSIAVLNEQFFGPGTRLTVL.

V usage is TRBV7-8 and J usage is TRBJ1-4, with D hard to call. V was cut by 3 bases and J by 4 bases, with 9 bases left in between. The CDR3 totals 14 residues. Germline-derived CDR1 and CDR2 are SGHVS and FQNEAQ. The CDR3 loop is CASSFSGFNEKLFF. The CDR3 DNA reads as TGTGCCAGCAGCTTTTCCGGGTTTAATGAAAAACTGTTTTTT.

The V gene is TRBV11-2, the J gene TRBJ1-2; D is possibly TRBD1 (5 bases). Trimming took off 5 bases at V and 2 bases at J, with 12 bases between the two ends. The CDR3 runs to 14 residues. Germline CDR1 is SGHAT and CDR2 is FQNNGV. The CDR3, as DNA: TGTGCCAGCAGCCCCTTGGGGCAAAACTATGGCTACACCTTC. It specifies CASSPLGQNYGYTF.

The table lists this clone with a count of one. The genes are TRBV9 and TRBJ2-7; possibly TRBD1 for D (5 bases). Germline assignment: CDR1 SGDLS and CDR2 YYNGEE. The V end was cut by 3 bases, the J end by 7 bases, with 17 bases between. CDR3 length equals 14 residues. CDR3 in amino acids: CASSAITGSEEQYF. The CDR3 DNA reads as TGTGCCAGCAGCGCCATTACAGGATCGGAAGAGCAGTACTTC.

The DNA of the CDR3 is TGTGCCAGCAGCCGAACAGCGGCCGGGGAGCTGTTTTTT. Residues: CASSRTAAGELFF. This chain joins TRBV6-1 and TRBJ2-2; the D gene is possibly TRBD2 (5 bases). CDR3 size: 13 residues. CDR1 and CDR2 from the germline V gene are MNHNS and SASEGT. V dropped 6 bases and J dropped 6 bases, with 11 bases sitting between them.

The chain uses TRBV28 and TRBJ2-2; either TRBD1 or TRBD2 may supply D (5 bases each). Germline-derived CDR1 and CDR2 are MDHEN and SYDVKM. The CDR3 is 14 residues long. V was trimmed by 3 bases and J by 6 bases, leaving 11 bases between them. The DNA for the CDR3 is TGTGCCAGCAGTTTGTCGCAGGGAGCCGGGGAGCTGTTTTTT. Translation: CASSLSQGAGELFF.

CDR3 amino acids: CASSLRAPLAGAGNEQFF. For the CDR3, the DNA is TGTGCCAGCAGCTTAAGGGCTCCTCTAGCGGGGGCTGGCAATGAGCAGTTCTTC. V usage is TRBV7-3 and J usage is TRBJ2-1; 10 bases agree with TRBD2. Germline CDR1 and CDR2: SGHTA and FQGTGA. The CDR3 runs to 18 residues. The ends lost 1 base at V and 6 bases at J; junction bases unmatched: 12.

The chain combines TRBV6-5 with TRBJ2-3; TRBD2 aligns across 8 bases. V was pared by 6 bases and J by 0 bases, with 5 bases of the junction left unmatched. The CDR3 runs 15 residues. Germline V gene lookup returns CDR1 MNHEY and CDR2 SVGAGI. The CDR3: CASSLSGGSTDTQYF. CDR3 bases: TGTGCCAGCAGCCTGAGCGGGGGTAGCACAGATACGCAGTATTTT.

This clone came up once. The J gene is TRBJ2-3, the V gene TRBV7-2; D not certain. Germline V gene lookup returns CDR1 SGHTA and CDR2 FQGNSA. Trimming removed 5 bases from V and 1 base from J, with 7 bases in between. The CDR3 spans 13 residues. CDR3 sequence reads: CASSRARTDTQYF. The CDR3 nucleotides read TGTGCCAGCAGCCGGGCCCGCACAGATACGCAGTATTTT.

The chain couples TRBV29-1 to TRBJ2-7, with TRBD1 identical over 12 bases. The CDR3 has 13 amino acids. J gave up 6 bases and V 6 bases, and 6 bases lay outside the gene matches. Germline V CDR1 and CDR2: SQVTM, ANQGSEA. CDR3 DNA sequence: TGCAGCGTGATGGGACAGGGGGCGGGCGAGCAGTACTTC. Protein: CSVMGQGAGEQYF.

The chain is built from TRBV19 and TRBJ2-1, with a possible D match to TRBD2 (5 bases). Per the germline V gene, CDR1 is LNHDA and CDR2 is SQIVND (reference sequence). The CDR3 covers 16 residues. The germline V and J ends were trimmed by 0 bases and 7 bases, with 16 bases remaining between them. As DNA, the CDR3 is TGTGCCAGTAGTATAGATGACTCGGCTAGCAATAATGAGCAGTTCTTC. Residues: CASSIDDSASNNEQFF.

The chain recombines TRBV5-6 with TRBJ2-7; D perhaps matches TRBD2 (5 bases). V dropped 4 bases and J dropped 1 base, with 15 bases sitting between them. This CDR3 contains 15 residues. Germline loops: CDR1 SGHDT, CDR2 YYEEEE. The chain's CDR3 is CASSAGTGLSYEQYF. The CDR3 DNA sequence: TGTGCCAGCAGCGCAGGCACTGGACTGTCCTACGAGCAGTACTTC.

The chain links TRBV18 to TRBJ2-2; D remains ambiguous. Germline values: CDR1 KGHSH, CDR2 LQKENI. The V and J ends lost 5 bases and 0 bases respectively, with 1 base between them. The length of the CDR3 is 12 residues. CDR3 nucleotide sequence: TGTGCCAGCTCATCGAACACCGGGGAGCTGTTTTTT. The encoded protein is CASSSNTGELFF.

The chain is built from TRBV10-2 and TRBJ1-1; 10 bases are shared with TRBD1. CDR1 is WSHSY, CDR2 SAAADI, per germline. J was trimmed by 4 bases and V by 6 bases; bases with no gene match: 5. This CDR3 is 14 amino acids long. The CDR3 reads CASSGTGVFTEAFF. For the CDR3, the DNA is TGCGCCAGCAGCGGGACAGGGGTTTTCACTGAAGCTTTCTTT.

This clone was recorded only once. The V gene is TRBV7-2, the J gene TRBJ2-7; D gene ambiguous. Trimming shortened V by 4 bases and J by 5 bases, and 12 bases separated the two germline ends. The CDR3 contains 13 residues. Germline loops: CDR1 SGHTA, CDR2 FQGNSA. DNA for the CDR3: TGTGCCAGCAGCTATACAGAAGACAACGAGCAGTACTTC. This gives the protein CASSYTEDNEQYF.